Presented here are 22 T cell receptor beta chains from one specimen sequenced in a study of technical replicates of blood from a handful of donors. Sequencing was performed with immunoSEQ multiplex PCR; in TCRdb, only in-frame clones are kept and a portion is missing. The table includes more than 80,000 clones, about 95% detected once. The sample was T cells isolated from PBMCs. These receptors all come from a human donor in good health.

The chain combines TRBV18 with TRBJ1-1; D unclear. The V end was cut by 2 bases, the J end by 1 base, with 11 bases between. CDR1 and CDR2 (germline): KGHSH, LQKENI. This CDR3 comprises 15 residues. DNA for the CDR3: TGTGCCAGCTCACCAACGGGAATGGAGAACACTGAAGCTTTCTTT. Translation: CASSPTGMENTEAFF. The variable domain in full, with the rest retrieved from reference TRBV18 and TRBJ1-1, is NAGVMQNPRHLVRRRGQEARLRCSPMKGHSHVYWYRQLPEEGLKFMVYLQKENIIDESGMPKERFSAEFPKEGPSILRIQQVVRGDSAAYFCASSPTGMENTEAFFGQGTRLTVV.

The genes are TRBV2 and TRBJ2-3; 10 nucleotides match TRBD2. Trimming at V came to 6 bases and at J to 1 base, leaving 1 base not matched to a gene. This CDR3 contains 14 residues. Germline CDR1 is SNHLY and CDR2 is FYNNEI. CDR3 sequence (DNA): TGTGCCAGCAGAGGGACTAGCGGCACAGATACGCAGTATTTT. It yields the protein CASRGTSGTDTQYF.

The chain employs TRBV4-2 and TRBJ2-3; 9 bases align to TRBD1. The V gene's germline CDR1 is LGHNA and CDR2 YNFKEQ. The CDR3 has 18 amino acids. The V gene end was trimmed by 3 bases and the J gene end by 0 bases; junction bases not matched to a gene: 10. The CDR3 loop reads CASSQGPLDRGSTDTQYF. CDR3 coding DNA: TGTGCCAGCAGCCAGGGTCCACTCGACAGGGGGAGCACAGATACGCAGTATTTT.

The chain employs TRBV9 and TRBJ2-5, with a tentative D call TRBD1 (5 bases). The CDR3 contains 15 residues. V lost 2 bases and J 5 bases, leaving 16 bases between the germline ends. CDR1 and CDR2 from the germline V gene are SGDLS and YYNGEE. The CDR3 DNA is TGTGCCAGCAGCGTCTACGACTGGGGCGAGGAGACCCAGTACTTC. Translating gives CASSVYDWGEETQYF.

The chain links TRBV7-9 to TRBJ2-5; D may be TRBD2 (5 bases). Germline CDR1 and CDR2: SEHNR and FQNEAQ (reference sequence). The CDR3 covers 15 residues. V was shortened by 1 base and J by 2 bases, with 11 bases between the two germline ends. This chain's CDR3 is CASSLVGDLQETQYF. The DNA for the CDR3 is TGTGCCAGCAGCTTAGTGGGAGACCTTCAAGAGACCCAGTACTTC.

The CDR3 loop is CASSLGERYTQYF. CDR3 nucleotides: TGTGCCAGCAGCTTAGGCGAGCGATATACGCAGTATTTT. The gene calls are TRBV7-3 and TRBJ2-3; D call uncertain. V was clipped by 2 bases and J by 7 bases, with 10 bases between them. Per germline, CDR1 SGHTA and CDR2 FQGTGA. The CDR3 spans 13 residues.

The rearrangement uses TRBV27 and TRBJ1-4, with TRBD1 matching over 8 bases. With 3 bases clipped from V and 6 bases from J, the junction kept 6 bases outside the gene matches. The CDR3 totals 15 residues. Germline V gene data show CDR1 as MNHEY and CDR2 as SMNVEV (reference sequence). The CDR3 bases are TGTGCCAGCAGTTTTCGCAGGGGGCGTCATGAAAAACTGTTTTTT. It encodes CASSFRRGRHEKLFF.

J is TRBJ2-3 and V is TRBV10-3; TRBD2 matches at 14 bases. Trimming removed 4 bases from V and 0 bases from J; junction bases left unmatched: 9. This CDR3 comprises 19 residues. The V gene's germline CDR1 is ENHRY and CDR2 SYGVKD. CDR3 region: CAISGLAGGPGPSTDTQYF. Here the CDR3 DNA reads TGTGCCATCAGTGGACTAGCGGGAGGGCCAGGCCCTAGCACAGATACGCAGTATTTT.

DNA for the CDR3: TGCAGCGTTCGGACAGGAGTCAATCAGCCCCAGCATTTT. This codes for CSVRTGVNQPQHF. The rearrangement links TRBV29-1 to TRBJ1-5, with 7 bases fitting TRBD1. Per germline, CDR1 SQVTM and CDR2 ANQGSEA. The trim removed 5 bases at V and 3 bases at J, leaving 4 bases unmatched. The CDR3 loop spans 13 amino acids.

The chain employs TRBV29-1 and TRBJ2-1; perhaps TRBD2 as D (5 bases). CDR3 length: 12 residues. CDR1 is SQVTM, CDR2 ANQGSEA, per germline. The V end lost 6 bases, the J end lost 7 bases, and 13 bases lay between the germline ends. CDR3 DNA sequence: TGCAGCGTCGCTACTACGGGGAATGAGCAGTTCTTC. Translating gives CSVATTGNEQFF.

This clone was observed once. The genes are TRBV2 and TRBJ1-3, with D possibly matching TRBD1 (6 bases). CDR3 length: 13 amino acids. The V and J ends lost 4 bases and 6 bases respectively, with 10 bases between them. Per the germline V gene, CDR1 is SNHLY and CDR2 is FYNNEI. Here the CDR3 reads CASSVGGTNTIYF. CDR3 DNA: TGTGCCAGCAGTGTAGGGGGTACAAACACCATATATTTT.

The gene calls are TRBV29-1 and TRBJ1-2, with D possibly matching TRBD1 (5 bases). Germline V gives CDR1 SQVTM, CDR2 ANQGSEA. V was pared by 3 bases and J by 0 bases, with 14 bases between. This CDR3 region has 15 residues. The CDR3 protein is CSVDLETEANYGYTF. The CDR3 DNA reads TGCAGCGTTGACCTAGAGACAGAAGCTAACTATGGCTACACCTTC.

The chain couples TRBV9 to TRBJ2-3; TRBD2 matches at 9 bases. The CDR3 runs 16 residues. Trimming removed 0 bases from V and 0 bases from J; junction bases left unmatched: 2. Germline V gene data show CDR1 as SGDLS and CDR2 as YYNGEE. CDR3 in amino acids: CASSVGLAVSTDTQYF. In DNA, the CDR3 is TGTGCCAGCAGCGTAGGACTAGCGGTGAGCACAGATACGCAGTATTTT.

The V call is TRBV9, the J call TRBJ2-5, with TRBD2 matching 7 bases. CDR1 is SGDLS and CDR2 is YYNGEE in the germline V gene. The CDR3 is made up of 16 amino acids. Trimming cost V 0 bases and J 0 bases; bases outside gene matches: 5. The DNA for the CDR3 is TGTGCCAGCAGCGTAGATCCAGCGGGAAACCAAGAGACCCAGTACTTC. This sequence encodes CASSVDPAGNQETQYF. The variable domain in full, completed from reference TRBV9 and TRBJ2-5, reads DSGVTQTPKHLITATGQRVTLRCSPRSGDLSVYWYQQSLDQGLQFLIQYYNGEERAKGNILERFSAQQFPDLHSELNLSSLELGDSALYFCASSVDPAGNQETQYFGPGTRLLVL.

The chain couples TRBV29-1 to TRBJ1-2; no clear D gene. This CDR3 has 12 residues. V lost 5 bases to trimming and J lost 6 bases, with 13 bases between them. The V gene's germline CDR1 is SQVTM and CDR2 ANQGSEA. CDR3 sequence reads: CSVPDGLHGYTF. CDR3 bases: TGCAGCGTTCCCGACGGACTCCATGGCTACACCTTC. Based on the CDR3 plus reference TRBV29-1 and TRBJ1-2, the full variable domain is SAVISQKPSRDICQRGTSLTIQCQVDSQVTMMFWYRQQPGQSLTLIATANQGSEATYESGFVIDKFPISRPNLTFSTLTVSNMSPEDSSIYLCSVPDGLHGYTFGSGTRLTVV.

The J gene is TRBJ2-7, the V gene TRBV27, with D perhaps TRBD1 (6 bases). Germline CDR1 is MNHEY and CDR2 is SMNVEV (reference sequence). With 3 bases removed from V and 5 bases from J, the gap between germline ends came to 14 bases. The CDR3 is 14 amino acids. The CDR3 spells CASSLGQGGNEQYF. As DNA, the CDR3 is TGTGCCAGCAGTTTGGGACAAGGGGGAAACGAGCAGTACTTC.

The chain uses TRBV7-2 and TRBJ1-2; D unclear. The germline V gene has CDR1 SGHTA and CDR2 FQGNSA. The CDR3 is 17 residues long. V shed 1 base and J shed 0 bases, with 15 bases lying between them. The CDR3 bases are TGTGCCAGCAGCTTAGGGCCCATACCGGGATCTAACTATGGCTACACCTTC. Protein product: CASSLGPIPGSNYGYTF.

The rearrangement joins TRBV28 to TRBJ1-1, with 9 nucleotides matching TRBD1. V dropped 6 bases and J dropped 7; count of bases not matched to a gene: 12. Germline V gene data show CDR1 as MDHEN and CDR2 as SYDVKM. CDR3 length: 15 amino acids. The CDR3 spells CASRHTGTGHNEAFF. The CDR3 nucleotides are TGTGCCAGCAGACACACCGGGACAGGGCACAATGAAGCTTTCTTT.

The chain combines TRBV9 with TRBJ2-1; TRBD2 aligns across 9 bases. The length of the CDR3 is 15 residues. Per germline, CDR1 SGDLS and CDR2 YYNGEE. The trim removed 5 bases at V and 9 bases at J, leaving 12 bases unmatched. Here the CDR3 reads CASSYPSGKWSEQFF. DNA of the CDR3: TGTGCCAGCAGTTACCCTAGCGGGAAATGGAGTGAGCAGTTCTTC.

The chain recombines TRBV10-3 with TRBJ2-6; D is perhaps TRBD2 (5 bases). V was clipped by 3 bases and J by 0 bases, with 9 bases between them. In germline, CDR1 is ENHRY, CDR2 SYGVKD. The CDR3 is 16 amino acids. CDR3 residues: CAISETGNSGANVLTF. CDR3 DNA: TGTGCCATCAGTGAAACCGGGAACTCTGGGGCCAACGTCCTGACTTTC.

This clone came up once. The chain is built from TRBV27 and TRBJ2-2, with a weak D call TRBD1 (6 bases). CDR3 length equals 15 residues. CDR1 MNHEY and CDR2 SMNVEV come from the germline V gene (reference sequence). V dropped 5 bases and J dropped 3 bases, with 13 bases sitting between them. DNA for the CDR3: TGTGCCAGCAGTCTCAGGGGAATAGACACCGGGGAGCTGTTTTTT. Translating it yields CASSLRGIDTGELFF.

The chain combines TRBV30 with TRBJ1-5; 8 bases are shared with TRBD1. Germline V gene lookup returns CDR1 GTSNPN and CDR2 SVGIG (reference sequence). CDR3 length equals 13 residues. V lost 2 bases to trimming and J lost 6 bases; unmatched junction nucleotides: 3. CDR3 region: CAWSKTGAQPQHF. The CDR3 nucleotides are TGTGCCTGGAGTAAGACAGGGGCTCAGCCCCAGCATTTT. Based on the CDR3 plus reference TRBV30 and TRBJ1-5, the full variable domain is SQTIHQWPATLVQPVGSPLSLECTVEGTSNPNLYWYRQAAGRGLQLLFYSVGIGQISSEVPQNLSASRPQDRQFILSSKKLLLSDSGFYLCAWSKTGAQPQHFGDGTRLSIL.